The rows below give T cell receptor beta chains drawn from one sample of a study of shared clonotypes between healthy human individuals. Some clones are missing from TCRdb's copy, which holds only in-frame ones; the method was immunoSEQ multiplex PCR. The data contain under 650,000 clones, 90% to 96% of them singletons. Sequencing was carried out using naive CD4+ T cells sorted from blood. These receptor sequences come from a woman in her 30s in good health. Each CDR3 is given with its conserved first and last residue. A D gene is named only where the DNA matches it firmly. Size is omitted from some rows. Given values are once, few, many or a class for expanded clones.

J: TRBJ1-1
V: TRBV28
D: TRBD1
size: NA
DNA: TGTGCCAGCATACCCATAAGGGCCGGGACAGGGAACACTGAAGCTTTCTTT
CDR3: CASIPIRAGTGNTEAFF

J: TRBJ1-1
V: TRBV30
D: NA
size: NA
DNA: TGTGCCTGGGGCTCGGGGGGGCCAGACACTGAAGCTTTCTTT
CDR3: CAWGSGGPDTEAFF

J: TRBJ2-7
V: TRBV5-6
D: TRBD1
size: NA
DNA: TGTGCCAGCAGCCCGTTCGACAGGGGATACGAGCAGTACTTC
CDR3: CASSPFDRGYEQYF

J: TRBJ1-1
V: TRBV5-4
D: TRBD1
size: NA
DNA: TGTGCCAGCAGCTTGGGGCAGGGGGGCCCCAACACTGAAGCTTTCTTT
CDR3: CASSLGQGGPNTEAFF

J: TRBJ2-1
V: TRBV11-1
D: TRBD1
size: NA
DNA: TGTGCCAGCAGTTCCGGGACAGGGCGTAATGAGCAGTTCTTC
CDR3: CASSSGTGRNEQFF

J: TRBJ2-1
V: TRBV11-2
D: TRBD1
size: NA
DNA: TGTGCCAGCAGCACCCTCCGGGACAGGGGGAAAAATGAGCAGTTCTTC
CDR3: CASSTLRDRGKNEQFF

J: TRBJ2-7
V: TRBV5-4
D: TRBD2
size: NA
DNA: TGTGCCAGCAGCATCATTGGACTAGATGTCGAGCAGTACTTC
CDR3: CASSIIGLDVEQYF

J: TRBJ1-1
V: TRBV28
D: TRBD1
size: once
DNA: TGTGCCAGCAGTTCGGGACAGAACATTGAAGCTTTCTTT
CDR3: CASSSGQNIEAFF

J: TRBJ1-5
V: TRBV2
D: NA
size: NA
DNA: TGTGCCAGCAGTGAAACTACCCCCGGGACAAGTAATAGCAATCAGCCCCAGCATTTT
CDR3: CASSETTPGTSNSNQPQHF

J: TRBJ2-7
V: TRBV28
D: TRBD1
size: NA
DNA: TGTGCCAGGGGGACAGGGGACTTGGGCATAGACTACGAGCAGTACTTC
CDR3: CARGTGDLGIDYEQYF

J: TRBJ2-3
V: TRBV5-1
D: TRBD2
size: NA
DNA: TGCGCCAGCAGCTTGGGGCTAGCGGGAGGCCCTTTTACAGATACGCAGTATTTT
CDR3: CASSLGLAGGPFTDTQYF

J: TRBJ2-2
V: TRBV6-1
D: NA
size: once
DNA: TGTGCCAGCAGTGCCTCCGGGACGGTCACCGGGGAGCTGTTTTTT
CDR3: CASSASGTVTGELFF

J: TRBJ2-7
V: TRBV2
D: NA
size: NA
DNA: TGTGCCAGCAGTGGGGGCGGTGACTACGAGCAGTACTTC
CDR3: CASSGGGDYEQYF

J: TRBJ1-5
V: TRBV5-1
D: NA
size: once
DNA: TGCGCCAGCAGCTTGGCAGGGTCAGGGCCCCAGCATTTT
CDR3: CASSLAGSGPQHF

J: TRBJ2-7
V: TRBV10-1
D: TRBD2
size: NA
DNA: TGCGCCAGCAGTCCGACTAGCGGGAGTCGTAGGTACGAGCAGTACTTC
CDR3: CASSPTSGSRRYEQYF

J: TRBJ1-4
V: TRBV6-1
D: TRBD1
size: NA
DNA: TGTGCCAGCAGTCGTCGCACAGGGGGCGCAGGAAAACTGTTTTTT
CDR3: CASSRRTGGAGKLFF

J: TRBJ2-1
V: TRBV9
D: TRBD2
size: NA
DNA: TGTGCCAGCAGCGTAGGTAGCGGGAGCTACAATGAGCAGTTCTTC
CDR3: CASSVGSGSYNEQFF

J: TRBJ2-7
V: TRBV20-1
D: NA
size: NA
DNA: TGCAGTGCTAGTTGGAGCTACGAGCAGTACTTC
CDR3: CSASWSYEQYF

J: TRBJ2-1
V: TRBV27
D: TRBD2
size: NA
DNA: TGTGCCAGCAGCCGCTCCGGGACTAGCGGATACAATGAGCAGTTCTTC
CDR3: CASSRSGTSGYNEQFF

J: TRBJ2-1
V: TRBV4-1
D: NA
size: NA
DNA: TGCGCCACCATAAGGCAGACCTCTGATCGTGAGCAGTTCTTC
CDR3: CATIRQTSDREQFF

J: TRBJ2-7
V: TRBV5-4
D: TRBD2
size: NA
DNA: TGTGCCAGCAGCAGCGGCGGGAGGGCCAACGAGCAGTACTTC
CDR3: CASSSGGRANEQYF

J: TRBJ2-7
V: TRBV7-9
D: TRBD2
size: few
DNA: TGTGCCTGCACCGGGCTAGCGGGACCCTACGAGCAGTACTTC
CDR3: CACTGLAGPYEQYF

J: TRBJ2-3
V: TRBV7-9
D: NA
size: NA
DNA: TGTGCCAGCAGCGATAAAGATTATTCTAGCACAGATACGCAGTATTTT
CDR3: CASSDKDYSSTDTQYF

J: TRBJ2-7
V: TRBV28
D: NA
size: once
DNA: TGTGCCAGCAGCACCGGCCTAAATGGGGAGCAGTACTTC
CDR3: CASSTGLNGEQYF

J: TRBJ1-5
V: TRBV5-5
D: NA
size: NA
DNA: TGTGCCAGCAGCTTGGAATTGGGGGGTCAGCCCCAGCATTTT
CDR3: CASSLELGGQPQHF

J: TRBJ2-2
V: TRBV5-1
D: NA
size: NA
DNA: TGCGCCAGCAGCTTAGGGATTAACACCGGGGAGCTGTTTTTT
CDR3: CASSLGINTGELFF

J: TRBJ2-5
V: TRBV19
D: TRBD2
size: NA
DNA: TGTGCCAGTAGTGGGAGCCTAGCGGGAGAGACCCAGTACTTC
CDR3: CASSGSLAGETQYF

J: TRBJ2-7
V: TRBV27
D: NA
size: NA
DNA: TGCGCCAGCACTACGGGAACCGGGACATTTCCCTACGAGCAGTACTTC
CDR3: CASTTGTGTFPYEQYF

J: TRBJ2-5
V: TRBV10-3
D: TRBD2
size: NA
DNA: TGTGCCATCGGGACCGGGACTAGCGGGAGGGCAGAGACCCAGTACTTC
CDR3: CAIGTGTSGRAETQYF

J: TRBJ1-2
V: TRBV9
D: NA
size: NA
DNA: TGTGCCAGCAGCGTACTTTCCGGGCGGGACACGAGCTACACCTTC
CDR3: CASSVLSGRDTSYTF

J: TRBJ2-6
V: TRBV27
D: NA
size: NA
DNA: TGTGCCAGCAGGCGGGGACGGGTCACTTACTCTGGGGCCAACGTCCTGACTTTC
CDR3: CASRRGRVTYSGANVLTF

J: TRBJ2-7
V: TRBV28
D: NA
size: NA
DNA: TGTGCCAGCAGACGACCGCCCGGCGAGCAGTACTTC
CDR3: CASRRPPGEQYF

J: TRBJ2-5
V: TRBV6-5
D: NA
size: NA
DNA: TGTGCCAGCAGTTACTCCAGGTCGACTCCGAGTTACTTC
CDR3: CASSYSRSTPSYF

J: TRBJ2-5
V: TRBV14
D: TRBD1
size: NA
DNA: TGTGCCAGCAGCAACAACAGGGGGTCTGAGACCCAGTACTTC
CDR3: CASSNNRGSETQYF

J: TRBJ1-5
V: TRBV7-2
D: NA
size: few
DNA: TGTGCCAGCGGCTCGGACCCTCCCCCGTTGCCCCAGCATTTT
CDR3: CASGSDPPPLPQHF

J: TRBJ2-3
V: TRBV11-3
D: TRBD2
size: NA
DNA: TGTGCCAGCAGCTTAGGGAGGACTAGCGTCACAGATACGCAGTATTTT
CDR3: CASSLGRTSVTDTQYF

J: TRBJ2-7
V: TRBV28
D: TRBD1
size: NA
DNA: TGTGCCAGCAGTTTCCCGGGACAGACGTACGAGCAGTACTTC
CDR3: CASSFPGQTYEQYF

J: TRBJ1-3
V: TRBV19
D: NA
size: NA
DNA: TGTGCCAGTGGCGCGTGGGGGCCTCGGAGCGGCACCATATATTTT
CDR3: CASGAWGPRSGTIYF

J: TRBJ2-7
V: TRBV5-4
D: TRBD2
size: NA
DNA: TGTGCCAGCAGCCAAGCCGTCGGACTAGCGGGAATCGGCGAGCAGTACTTC
CDR3: CASSQAVGLAGIGEQYF

J: TRBJ1-1
V: TRBV7-3
D: NA
size: NA
DNA: TGTGCCAGCAGCTCTTGGGGCGGTGAAGCTTTCTTT
CDR3: CASSSWGGEAFF

J: TRBJ2-3
V: TRBV29-1
D: NA
size: NA
DNA: TGCAGCGTTGAAGTGAGCACAGATACGCAGTATTTT
CDR3: CSVEVSTDTQYF